The 21 T cell receptor beta chains in this list originate from one sample, sequenced in a study of T cells in localized non-small cell lung cancer. The protocol was immunoSEQ multiplex PCR, while the TCRdb copy is restricted to in-frame clones and leaves out a portion. Of over 45,000 clones listed, over 85% are singletons. The source was peripheral blood, collected before any cancer treatment. These receptors all stem from a man aged 35-69 years with stage I squamous cell lung carcinoma.

V gene TRBV21-1 combines with J gene TRBJ2-7. TRBV21-1 is a pseudogene. The CDR3 is 13 amino acids. As DNA, the CDR3 is TGTGCCAGCAGCGGGACGGCTAACTACGAGCAGTACTTC. It yields the protein CASSGTANYEQYF.

The rearrangement joins TRBV5-1 to TRBJ2-6; 8 bases align to TRBD1. The J segment lost 0 bases and the V segment lost 3 bases, leaving 5 bases of the junction unmatched. The CDR3 has 17 amino acids. Germline-derived CDR1 and CDR2 are SGHRS and YFSETQ. CDR3 amino acids: CASSSGQVTSGANVLTF. CDR3 nucleotides: TGCGCCAGCAGCTCGGGACAGGTAACCTCTGGGGCCAACGTCCTGACTTTC.

V usage is TRBV7-2 and J usage is TRBJ2-3; the D is unclear. With 4 bases removed from V and 9 bases from J, the gap between germline ends came to 11 bases. Germline CDR1 reads SGHTA; CDR2 reads FQGNSA. The CDR3 contains 12 residues. This CDR3 is CASSSRTRTQYF. In nucleotides, the CDR3 is TGTGCCAGCAGCTCCCGTACACGCACGCAGTATTTT.

This chain uses TRBV19 with TRBJ2-1; TRBD2 agrees at 9 bases. The germline gives CDR1 LNHDA, CDR2 SQIVND (reference sequence). With V trimmed by 1 base and J by 3 bases, 7 bases remained unmatched. This CDR3 spans 17 amino acids. In nucleotides, the CDR3 is TGTGCCAGTAGTATAGTCCAAGCGGGAGGACACTACAATGAGCAGTTCTTC. Translation: CASSIVQAGGHYNEQFF.

Turning to this clone: Additional DNA sequences in this sample encode the identical CDR3. V usage is TRBV5-6 and J usage is TRBJ1-2, with a weak D call TRBD1 (6 bases). The CDR3 spans 14 residues. V shed 2 bases and J shed 8 bases, with 16 bases lying between them. CDR1 SGHDT and CDR2 YYEEEE come from the germline V gene. In DNA, the CDR3 is TGTGCCAGCAGCTTATTAGGACAGAGGGTCGGCTACACCTTC. Translated, it gives CASSLLGQRVGYTF. Full variable domain (rest looked up from reference TRBV5-6 and TRBJ1-2): DAGVTQSPTHLIKTRGQQVTLRCSPKSGHDTVSWYQQALGQGPQFIFQYYEEEERQRGNFPDRFSGHQFPNYSSELNVNALLLGDSALYLCASSLLGQRVGYTFGSGTRLTVV.

The chain couples TRBV27 to TRBJ2-3; no definite D call. V lost 8 bases, J lost 2 bases, and 11 bases lay in between. The germline gives CDR1 MNHEY, CDR2 SMNVEV (reference sequence). The CDR3 runs 13 residues. CDR3: CASHPSVTDTQYF. The DNA for the CDR3 is TGTGCCAGCCATCCATCAGTCACAGATACGCAGTATTTT.

This chain links TRBV9 with TRBJ2-1, with a weak D call TRBD1 (5 bases). The CDR3 is 21 amino acids. CDR1 is SGDLS, CDR2 YYNGEE, per germline. The ends were cut back, 1 base at V and 0 bases at J, with 26 bases in the middle. The CDR3: CASSVPRKSNGHESSYNEQFF. For the CDR3, the DNA is TGTGCCAGCAGCGTACCTAGGAAGAGTAACGGACACGAGAGCTCCTACAATGAGCAGTTCTTC.

V is TRBV2 and J is TRBJ2-6; a possible D gene is TRBD2 (5 bases). This CDR3 region has 13 residues. From germline, CDR1 is SNHLY and CDR2 FYNNEI. V was cut by 7 bases and J by 14 bases, with 18 bases left in between. CDR3 loop: CASTVGRAFILTF. The CDR3 nucleotides are TGTGCCAGCACCGTCGGGCGGGCTTTTATCCTGACTTTC.

This chain joins TRBV19 and TRBJ1-2; no clear D gene. Germline-derived CDR1 and CDR2 are LNHDA and SQIVND (reference sequence). V was shortened by 7 bases and J by 4 bases, with 13 bases between the two germline ends. The CDR3 consists of 13 residues. CDR3 in DNA: TGTGCCAGTACCGCTGGTCCCAGCTATGGCTACACCTTC. Protein: CASTAGPSYGYTF.

The chain employs TRBV28 and TRBJ2-1; 7 nucleotides match TRBD1. J was trimmed by 4 bases and V by 6 bases; bases with no gene match: 9. Germline V gives CDR1 MDHEN, CDR2 SYDVKM. CDR3 size: 15 residues. CDR3 protein: CASRTTGVRYNEQFF. The CDR3 region has the DNA TGTGCCAGCAGGACTACAGGGGTTCGGTACAATGAGCAGTTCTTC.

The CDR3 sequence: CASSEPGGHQPQHF. CDR3 nucleotide sequence: TGTGCCAGCAGTGAACCGGGGGGCCATCAGCCCCAGCATTTT. This chain links TRBV25-1 with TRBJ1-5, with D possibly matching TRBD1 (6 bases). Germline V gene data show CDR1 as MGHDK and CDR2 as SYGVNS. This CDR3 has 14 amino acids. Trimming stripped 2 bases from V and 5 bases from J, with 10 bases between.

Details on this clone: At one end, the junction sequence differs from germline, possibly due to a read error. This sequence joins TRBV4-1 and TRBJ2-1; D might be TRBD1 or TRBD2, each matching 5 bases. CDR1 is MGHRA, CDR2 YSYEKL, per germline. The CDR3 consists of 11 residues. The CDR3 coding sequence is TGCGCCAGCAGCCAAGAGGGGGAAGTGGTCTTC. It yields the protein CASSQEGEVVF.

The chain recombines TRBV29-1 with TRBJ1-1; 9 positions match TRBD1. Looked up from germline, CDR1 is SQVTM and CDR2 is ANQGSEA. The CDR3 covers 14 residues. With V trimmed by 1 base and J by 5 bases, 5 bases remained unmatched. DNA for the CDR3: TGCAGCGTTGAAGGGACAGGGGTGTGGACTGAAGCTTTCTTT. Translated: CSVEGTGVWTEAFF. Drawing the rest from reference TRBV29-1 and TRBJ1-1, the complete variable domain is SAVISQKPSRDICQRGTSLTIQCQVDSQVTMMFWYRQQPGQSLTLIATANQGSEATYESGFVIDKFPISRPNLTFSTLTVSNMSPEDSSIYLCSVEGTGVWTEAFFGQGTRLTVV.

This chain connects TRBV29-1 to TRBJ2-5, with 9 bases lining up with TRBD1. V dropped 6 bases and J dropped 5; count of bases not matched to a gene: 4. The CDR3 runs 12 residues. Germline values: CDR1 SQVTM, CDR2 ANQGSEA. CDR3 in DNA: TGCAGCGTGGGACAGGGATCCGAGACCCAGTACTTC. This codes for CSVGQGSETQYF.

This clone has only one observation. The chain recombines TRBV14 with TRBJ2-7; TRBD1 matches at 7 bases. This CDR3 contains 15 residues. Germline V gene data show CDR1 as SGHDN and CDR2 as FVKESK. J gave up 7 bases and V 0 bases, and 9 bases lay outside the gene matches. The CDR3 is CASSQESHRGWEQYF. In nucleotides, the CDR3 is TGTGCCAGCAGCCAAGAAAGTCACAGGGGTTGGGAGCAGTACTTC.

This clone was seen only a few times. This chain joins TRBV2 and TRBJ2-1; D is possibly TRBD1 or TRBD2 (5 bases each). The CDR3 contains 15 residues. Germline V gives CDR1 SNHLY, CDR2 FYNNEI. V lost 0 bases to trimming and J lost 4 bases, with 10 bases between them. CDR3 nucleotide sequence: TGTGCCAGCAGTGAAGCACAAGAGGGGTACAATGAGCAGTTCTTC. Protein: CASSEAQEGYNEQFF. Variable domain in full (rest from reference TRBV2 and TRBJ2-1): EPEVTQTPSHQVTQMGQEVILRCVPISNHLYFYWYRQILGQKVEFLVSFYNNEISEKSEIFDDQFSVERPDGSNFTLKIRSTKLEDSAMYFCASSEAQEGYNEQFFGPGTRLTVL.

J is TRBJ2-5 and V is TRBV18; D is unresolved. Trimming shortened V by 3 bases and J by 5 bases, and 10 bases separated the two germline ends. The CDR3 runs to 13 residues. The germline gives CDR1 KGHSH, CDR2 LQKENI. CDR3 DNA: TGTGCCAGCTCACCGAGGATAGAGGAGACCCAGTACTTC. It is translated as CASSPRIEETQYF.

Relative to its sample, this clone is medium-sized. V gene TRBV4-3 combines with J gene TRBJ2-1; the D is unclear. This CDR3 region has 16 residues. V was pared by 0 bases and J by 0 bases, with 9 bases between. Germline V lookup: CDR1 LGHNA, CDR2 YSLEER. The CDR3 here is CASSQDGILSYNEQFF. The CDR3 nucleotides are TGCGCCAGCAGCCAAGATGGGATCCTCTCCTACAATGAGCAGTTCTTC.

The gene calls are TRBV7-2 and TRBJ2-7; 7 bases align to TRBD1. The germline gives CDR1 SGHTA, CDR2 FQGNSA. The length of the CDR3 is 14 residues. With V trimmed by 3 bases and J by 1 base, 3 bases remained unmatched. The CDR3 region has the DNA TGTGCCAGCAGCTTGAGGGACAGATCCTACGAGCAGTACTTC. This sequence encodes CASSLRDRSYEQYF.

The V call is TRBV5-1, the J call TRBJ2-7, with 9 bases identical to TRBD1. Germline assignment: CDR1 SGHRS and CDR2 YFSETQ. The CDR3 is 14 amino acids. J gave up 6 bases and V 4 bases, and 8 bases lay outside the gene matches. The CDR3 loop is CASSDSGTGTEQYF. DNA of the CDR3: TGCGCCAGCAGCGACTCCGGGACAGGGACCGAGCAGTACTTC.

The chain is built from TRBV19 and TRBJ2-5, with 7 positions matching TRBD1. CDR1 is LNHDA and CDR2 is SQIVND in the germline V gene (reference sequence). The junction had 10 bases not matched to a gene; V was cut back by 4 bases and J by 2 bases. CDR3 length: 16 residues. DNA of the CDR3: TGTGCCAGTAGTAAACCACAGGGGCGAGGACAAGAGACCCAGTACTTC. Its protein is CASSKPQGRGQETQYF.